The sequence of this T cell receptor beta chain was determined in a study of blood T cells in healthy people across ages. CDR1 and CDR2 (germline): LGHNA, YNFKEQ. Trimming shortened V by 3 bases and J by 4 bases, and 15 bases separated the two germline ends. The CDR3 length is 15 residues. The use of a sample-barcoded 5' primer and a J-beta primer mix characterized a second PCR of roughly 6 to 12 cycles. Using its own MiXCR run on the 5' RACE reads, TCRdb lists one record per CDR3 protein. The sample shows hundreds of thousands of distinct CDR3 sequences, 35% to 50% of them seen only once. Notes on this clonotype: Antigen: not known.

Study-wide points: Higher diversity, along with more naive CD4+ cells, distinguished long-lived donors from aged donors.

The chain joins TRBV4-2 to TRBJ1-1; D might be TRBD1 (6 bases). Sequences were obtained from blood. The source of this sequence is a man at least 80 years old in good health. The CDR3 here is CASSQLVQGPTEAFF. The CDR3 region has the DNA TGTGCCAGCAGCCAGCTCGTACAGGGTCCCACTGAAGCTTTCTTT.